This is a list of T cell receptor beta chains from one sample in a study of control samples from healthy donors and cancer patients. Some clones are missing from TCRdb's copy, which holds only in-frame ones; the method was immunoSEQ multiplex PCR. This sample carries 95,000 to 100,000 clones, roughly 78% of them seen once, and the ten largest clones take roughly 2%. The sequencing sample was made of blood. These receptors were collected from a man aged 55 to 70 in good health. Both conserved end residues are trimmed from each CDR3. The order of the fields is CDR3 protein, V gene, J gene.

CDR3 protein: AGSQIQGYEQY
V gene: TRBV7-8
J gene: TRBJ2-7

CDR3 protein: ASSYGDQETQY
V gene: TRBV6-6
J gene: TRBJ2-5

CDR3 protein: ASSYVDRAYEQY
V gene: TRBV5-8
J gene: TRBJ2-7

CDR3 protein: ASSQGRGYEQY
V gene: TRBV19
J gene: TRBJ2-7

CDR3 protein: ATGRSGWAYEQF
V gene: TRBV24-1
J gene: TRBJ2-1

CDR3 protein: ASRSGQGVNTEAF
V gene: TRBV4-1
J gene: TRBJ1-1

CDR3 protein: ASSLGDGRKANEKLF
V gene: TRBV28
J gene: TRBJ1-4

CDR3 protein: ASSWGGIQETQY
V gene: TRBV6-5
J gene: TRBJ2-5

CDR3 protein: ASSKPGQGAFNEKLF
V gene: TRBV21-1
J gene: TRBJ1-4

CDR3 protein: ASSSPAGELF
V gene: TRBV11-2
J gene: TRBJ2-2

CDR3 protein: ASSPWGGGPSTDTQY
V gene: TRBV5-1
J gene: TRBJ2-3

CDR3 protein: ASNDRGSTEAF
V gene: TRBV2
J gene: TRBJ1-1

CDR3 protein: ASSLTTLEQF
V gene: TRBV28
J gene: TRBJ2-1

CDR3 protein: ASTSDRGETQY
V gene: TRBV2
J gene: TRBJ2-5

CDR3 protein: AISGRLAGGPYNEQF
V gene: TRBV10-3
J gene: TRBJ2-1

CDR3 protein: ASSQDAHYTDTQY
V gene: TRBV19
J gene: TRBJ2-3

CDR3 protein: ASTWVAGSTEAF
V gene: TRBV19
J gene: TRBJ1-1

CDR3 protein: ASSLDGYTEAF
V gene: TRBV11-2
J gene: TRBJ1-1

CDR3 protein: ASSPTGELF
V gene: TRBV19
J gene: TRBJ2-2

CDR3 protein: ASSRTRTENYGYT
V gene: TRBV5-4
J gene: TRBJ1-2

CDR3 protein: ASSLDFLLAGYQETQY
V gene: TRBV11-2
J gene: TRBJ2-5

CDR3 protein: ASSPPTGRGEKLF
V gene: TRBV2
J gene: TRBJ1-4

CDR3 protein: ASSVTGTPDYEQY
V gene: TRBV9
J gene: TRBJ2-7

CDR3 protein: ATSDGTNTGELF
V gene: TRBV24-1
J gene: TRBJ2-2

CDR3 protein: ASRGTSGTYNEQF
V gene: TRBV10-2
J gene: TRBJ2-1

CDR3 protein: ATSGQGSYNEQF
V gene: TRBV24-1
J gene: TRBJ2-1

CDR3 protein: ASSVNPGQAYEQY
V gene: TRBV9
J gene: TRBJ2-7

CDR3 protein: ASSGNGYT
V gene: TRBV4-1
J gene: TRBJ1-2

CDR3 protein: ASSWRQGFGEETQY
V gene: TRBV7-9
J gene: TRBJ2-5

CDR3 protein: ASSLRADRPPSNTEAF
V gene: TRBV7-9
J gene: TRBJ1-1

CDR3 protein: ATRGGETYTDTQY
V gene: TRBV19
J gene: TRBJ2-3

CDR3 protein: ASSYSGTGVNEQF
V gene: TRBV6-6
J gene: TRBJ2-1

CDR3 protein: ASSTGGGGTVGGYT
V gene: TRBV9
J gene: TRBJ1-2

CDR3 protein: ASSFSGGHQETQY
V gene: TRBV7-3
J gene: TRBJ2-5

CDR3 protein: SVEGLTNEQF
V gene: TRBV29-1
J gene: TRBJ2-1

CDR3 protein: ASSLEGATGELF
V gene: TRBV5-1
J gene: TRBJ2-2

CDR3 protein: ASSLSGSPLH
V gene: TRBV28
J gene: TRBJ1-6

CDR3 protein: ATSDRDRVVGNTIY
V gene: TRBV24-1
J gene: TRBJ1-3

CDR3 protein: ASSPQGASLNTQY
V gene: TRBV7-9
J gene: TRBJ2-3

CDR3 protein: ASSIVGRTDTQY
V gene: TRBV19
J gene: TRBJ2-3

CDR3 protein: ASSTGTGHNEQF
V gene: TRBV10-1
J gene: TRBJ2-1

CDR3 protein: ASSFGLAGENEQF
V gene: TRBV19
J gene: TRBJ2-1

CDR3 protein: ASSLTRIYEQY
V gene: TRBV7-2
J gene: TRBJ2-7

CDR3 protein: ASRADRDVSYEQY
V gene: TRBV6-5
J gene: TRBJ2-7

CDR3 protein: ASSSTTTRREPGGF
V gene: TRBV7-2
J gene: TRBJ2-1

CDR3 protein: ASSLRRLDAYNEQF
V gene: TRBV7-8
J gene: TRBJ2-1

CDR3 protein: ASSELRGSTGELF
V gene: TRBV25-1
J gene: TRBJ2-2

CDR3 protein: AIRGDTAYEQY
V gene: TRBV10-3
J gene: TRBJ2-7